A selection of T cell receptor beta chains follows, all from one sample in a study of blood T cell repertoires in COVID-19. Using immunoSEQ multiplex PCR, the repertoire was profiled, and TCRdb retains in-frame clones only, with some absent. The repertoire consists of approximately 22,000 clones, with around four fifths occurring once and the leading ten covering around a fifth. The specimen was peripheral blood. The receptors stem from a man older than 75 with active or convalescent COVID-19. The CDR3 runs from the conserved cysteine through the conserved F or W. The D gene is left open where the match is weak. Size is omitted from some rows. Given values are once, few, many or a class for expanded clones.

j_call cdr3_length v_call d_call clone_size cdr3_aa cdr3_nt
TRBJ2-1 16 TRBV2 TRBD2 . CASSVVAGVSYNEQFF TGTGCCAGCAGTGTGGTAGCGGGCGTCTCCTACAATGAGCAGTTCTTC
TRBJ1-4 14 TRBV18 TRBD1 . CASSHGQENEKLFF TGTGCCAGCTCACACGGACAGGAGAATGAAAAACTGTTTTTT
TRBJ2-7 12 TRBV20-1 . once CSASRLQGTPYF TGCAGTGCTAGTCGGCTTCAGGGGACCCCGTACTTC
TRBJ1-4 16 TRBV18 TRBD1 . CASSLARTGANEKLFF TGTGCCAGCTCTCTCGCTAGGACAGGGGCAAATGAAAAACTGTTTTTT
TRBJ2-3 14 TRBV5-1 . . CASSLAYGTDTQYF TGCGCCAGCAGCTTGGCCTACGGCACAGATACGCAGTATTTT
TRBJ2-7 11 TRBV28 . . CATWSSYEQYF TGTGCCACCTGGAGCTCCTACGAGCAGTACTTC
TRBJ1-2 13 TRBV12-3/TRBV12-4 . . CASSTTGSYGYTF TGTGCCAGCAGCACGACAGGATCCTATGGCTACACCTTC
TRBJ2-3 14 TRBV6-1 . . CASSVARVADTQYF TGTGCCAGCAGTGTAGCCAGGGTGGCAGATACGCAGTATTTT
TRBJ2-7 16 TRBV24-1 . . CATSDLQITEPYEQYF TGTGCCACCAGTGATTTGCAAATTACAGAACCCTACGAGCAGTACTTC
TRBJ1-3 16 TRBV5-4 . . CASSSRGGATGNTIYF TGTGCCAGCAGCTCCCGGGGGGGGGCTACTGGAAACACCATATATTTT
TRBJ2-1 14 TRBV9 . . CASSPGNTLHEQFF TGTGCCAGCAGCCCCGGGAACACCCTTCATGAGCAGTTCTTC
TRBJ2-1 13 TRBV19 . . CASSIDYPREQFF TGTGCCAGTAGTATCGATTACCCGCGGGAGCAGTTCTTC
TRBJ2-6 16 TRBV9 . . CASSPEGAHGANVLTF TGTGCCAGCAGCCCGGAGGGGGCGCACGGGGCCAACGTCCTGACTTTC
TRBJ2-1 14 TRBV29-1 TRBD2 . CSVGRREGLNEQFF TGCAGCGTGGGGCGGCGGGAGGGCTTGAATGAGCAGTTCTTC
TRBJ1-1 14 TRBV15 . . CATGKGGWNTEAFF TGTGCCACGGGAAAGGGAGGATGGAACACTGAAGCTTTCTTT
TRBJ1-1 13 TRBV2 . . CASSSQENTEAFF TGTGCCAGCAGTAGTCAGGAAAACACTGAAGCTTTCTTT
TRBJ2-1 13 TRBV19 TRBD2 . CASKGGAYNEQFF TGTGCCAGTAAGGGAGGGGCCTACAATGAGCAGTTCTTC
TRBJ2-5 15 TRBV3-1/TRBV3-2 TRBD1 . CASSQDRVYGETQYF TGTGCCAGCAGCCAGGACAGGGTTTATGGGGAGACCCAGTACTTC
TRBJ1-6 14 TRBV7-2 . once CASSLGGWNSPLHF TGTGCCAGCAGCTTAGGAGGTTGGAATTCACCCCTCCACTTT
TRBJ1-1 14 TRBV6-4 . . CATRRDIMNTEAFF TGTGCCACGCGACGGGATATTATGAACACTGAAGCTTTCTTT
TRBJ1-2 16 TRBV4-1 TRBD1 . CASSPLDRQAGYGYTF TGCGCCAGCAGCCCGTTGGACAGGCAGGCGGGCTATGGCTACACCTTC
TRBJ2-3 16 TRBV27 TRBD2 . CASTEWTSGAVGTQYF TGTGCCAGCACCGAATGGACTAGCGGGGCCGTGGGGACGCAGTATTTT
TRBJ1-5 15 TRBV30 . . CAWSVLTAGNQPQHF TGTGCCTGGAGTGTACTGACGGCAGGGAATCAGCCCCAGCATTTT
TRBJ1-2 15 TRBV19 TRBD1 . CASSIGTAANYGYTF TGTGCCAGTAGTATCGGGACAGCGGCTAACTATGGCTACACCTTC
TRBJ1-2 15 TRBV7-9 TRBD1 . CASSHGTGTDYGYTF TGTGCCAGCAGTCACGGGACAGGGACTGACTATGGCTACACCTTC
TRBJ1-2 13 TRBV18 . . CASSLERGYGYTF TGTGCCAGCTCACTCGAACGGGGCTATGGCTACACCTTC
TRBJ2-1 14 TRBV4-3 TRBD1 once CASSLQTGRDEQFF TGCGCCAGCAGCCTCCAGACAGGGCGGGATGAGCAGTTCTTC
TRBJ1-5 16 TRBV2 TRBD1 . CASSEHRGLGGQPQHF TGTGCCAGCAGTGAACACAGGGGTCTAGGGGGTCAGCCCCAGCATTTT